This is a list of T cell receptor beta chains from one sample in a study of beta chain features in type 1 diabetes. Sequencing used immunoSEQ multiplex PCR; TCRdb keeps in-frame clones, though not all of them. The sample has roughly 230,000 clones, about 9.3% seen once. Material for sequencing was naive CD4+ T cells from blood. Receptors originate from a woman aged 18-29 years in good health. The CDR3 runs from the conserved cysteine through the conserved F or W.

v_gene	j_gene	CDR3aa
TRBV12-5	TRBJ2-1	CASGLVGRLQGARNEQFF
TRBV5-1	TRBJ1-1	CASGQVRTEAFF
TRBV6-1	TRBJ2-3	CASRGGTRTDTQYF
TRBV7-8	TRBJ1-1	CASSLAVRKNTEAFF
TRBV7-9	TRBJ2-1	CASSLSAGTGNVEQFF
TRBV10-2	TRBJ2-5	CASSSKGAQETQYF
TRBV5-1	TRBJ2-7	CASSQSAGTPGGEQYF
TRBV5-4	TRBJ2-7	CASSRDSKTYEQYF
TRBV7-9	TRBJ1-5	CASSLEQGSQPQHF
TRBV7-3	TRBJ1-1	CASSLNPRDTEAFF